Described below is a single T cell receptor beta chain sequence and its context. As yet, its antigen is unknown. Via 5' RACE with UMI labels, TRB cDNA libraries were prepared. TCRdb reprocessed the 5' RACE reads, keeping one entry per CDR3 protein, no DNA. In total, the table holds tens of thousands of distinct CDR3 sequences. Phenotypically, naive CD8+ T cells corresponded to CD45RO-CCR7+CD27+CD95-. This CDR3 comprises 14 residues. CDR1 is SGHTA and CDR2 is FQGNSA in the germline V gene. This record belongs to a study of CXCR3-negative and CXCR3-positive naive CD8 T cells. Study findings and constraints: TRBV-TRBJ usage was alike in naive CXCR3-negative and CXCR3-positive cells but differed in memory cells. Against CXCR3-negative naive cells, CXCR3-positive naive cells showed more hydrophobic TRB CDR3s.

This TCR was recovered from a human donor in good health. Some clones in this sample may be carry-over from other donors' samples. The V and J genes are TRBV7-2 and TRBJ2-2; the TCRdb D gene call, TRBD1, has no DNA to confirm it. What was sequenced was naive CXCR3- CD8+ T cells from blood. Specified subset: CD45RO-CCR7+CD27+CD95- naive CD8+ T cells lacking CXCR3 (TNR3-). CDR3 sequence reads: CASSLMGDTGELFF.